This note documents a single T cell receptor (beta chain) sequence. The count of this clonotype is one. Its recognized antigen is unknown. No qualities accompany the bases; no much larger clone lies one base away. Resting on one read, the evidence is weak. All patients had node-negative disease on CT and PET/CT, and none had a history of other malignancies or prior chemotherapy or radiotherapy. At each of the two time points, around 5.9 milliliters of peripheral venous blood were collected into EDTA tubes. Ficoll-Paque Plus density-gradient centrifugation was used to isolate PBMCs. Right after collection, samples were placed at -80 degrees C and kept there until analysis. This entry comes from a study of prognosis after radiotherapy for stage I lung cancer (dated by TCRdb to about 2021). Background for the entire study: Between April 2018 and January 2019, under 20 patients with stage I NSCLC were enrolled in Nanjing, China. There were some 13 patients with newly diagnosed primary stage I lung tumors and several patients with oligometastatic NSCLC after surgical resection of the primary tumor. Every patient was deemed medically inoperable, approximately 12 because of comorbidities and 7 because they refused surgery. Ages in the cohort of around 14 men and a handful of women ranged from 53 to 84 years, with a median of 74. On tumor histology, roughly 11 patients had adenocarcinoma and several had squamous cell carcinoma. Image-guided IMRT or VMAT was used to deliver SBRT in 3 to 5 fractions at a biologically effective dose of at least 100 Gy. No patient received concurrent therapy alongside SBRT. Distant metastases were developed by four of the 19 patients after SBRT, at a median of around seven months, whereas no significant progression was observed in the other 15 patients. Peripheral blood TCR beta repertoires were profiled in stage I NSCLC patients before and after stereotactic body radiotherapy, and the repertoires were related to distant failure. For each of the roughly 19 patients, one blood sample was taken before SBRT and one after, so the study sequenced around 40 samples in total. Overall results and qualifications from the work: After SBRT, the number of unique TCR clones decreased (median roughly 9,900 before versus 6,500 to 7,500 after; Wilcoxon paired P=0.011). Differences by metastasis status were reportedly seen in TRBV and TRBJ usage frequencies, involving two V genes at baseline and, after SBRT, nine or ten V genes and two J genes. No adjustment for multiple comparisons was applied to any of the reported P values. Post-SBRT Shannon entropy and its change from baseline were lower in patients who developed distant metastases; baseline Shannon entropy was not associated with metastases. The study was limited by its small cohort and short follow-up, and the findings require independent validation. Whether the expanded TCR clones were tumor-specific was not determined.

Two rounds of multiplex PCR were performed to amplify the TCR beta CDR3 region from genomic DNA. In the first round of PCR, primers specific to each TRBV and TRBJ gene were used, and the primer sequences are filed in Chinese patent CN105087789A. Universal primers were used in the second round of PCR. The Roche High Pure PCR Template Preparation Kit was used to extract genomic DNA from the frozen PBMCs. Paired-end sequencing with 151 bp reads was performed on the libraries using an Illumina HiSeq 3000. The study's own analysis went as follows. Raw reads lacking the multiplex PCR primer sequences were removed with CutAdapt. High-quality paired reads were merged into contigs with PEAR. By alignment to reference sequences, MiXCR assigned TRB V, D and J gene segments to each contig. To remove sequencing errors, CDR3 sequences were clustered according to base quality and sequence similarity. Shannon entropy normalized by the natural log of productive TCR sequence number was used as the measure of diversity. One minus Shannon entropy divided by the natural log of the number of unique clonotypes was used as the definition of clonality. Using the Youden index from ROC curves, the researchers picked the repertoire-metric cut-offs for progression-free survival, and all analyses were carried out in R 3.5.3. TCRdb reprocessed the public reads (quality trimming at Q25 with fastp, clone calling with MiXCR) and kept in-frame beta chains. Every entry covers one CDR3 protein and lists the most common genes and DNA from its rows. TCRdb, rather than the study authors, made the V and J calls. The sample contains 25,000 to 35,000 distinct CDR3 sequences, about 29% of them found a single time. The ten largest clonotypes hold 25% to 35% of the sample.

This sequence originates from a donor older than 45 with non-small cell lung cancer. The source material was PBMCs, sampled before or after stereotactic body radiation therapy (not recorded which).

The sequenced DNA: TGTGCCAGCAGTGAATATAGAGCGGGGGGATACGAGCAGTACTTC. This gives the protein CASSEYRAGGYEQYF. The receptor chain draws on TRBV25-1 and TRBJ2-7; 9 bases in the junction line up with TRBD2. CDR1 and CDR2 are drawn from the germline V gene: MGHDK, SYGVNS. Inclusive of the bounding cysteine and phenylalanine, the CDR3 is 15 residues long. Only the CDR3 part of the read is kept: 45 bases, read in frame from the first base. Trimming removed 0 bases from V and 4 bases from J; the gene matches leave 4 bases unexplained.